The T cell receptor (beta chain) under discussion was sequenced for a study of CD8+ T cells in alopecia areata. It was cDNA, reverse transcribed from extracted RNA, that served as the sequencing template. Assay: immunoSEQ multiplex PCR; the TCRdb copy retains only in-frame clones and omits some. The sample gives tens of thousands of clones, about 80% of which show up once; about 19% is in the top ten. As regards this clone: Its cognate antigen is unknown.

Study conclusions and caveats: In patients, TCRs were shared less clearly than in mice, and HLA may possibly be involved.

The V gene's germline CDR1 is SGHVS and CDR2 FNYEAQ. The CDR3 contains 14 residues. V lost 1 base, J lost 4 bases, and 8 bases lay in between. This chain joins TRBV7-6 and TRBJ2-1, with D possibly being TRBD1 (6 bases). This receptor was taken from a human donor with alopecia areata. Specimen: NKG2D-low CD8+ T cells sorted from blood. CDR3 sequence: CASSLEGGYNEQFF. DNA for the CDR3: TGTGCCAGCAGCTTAGAAGGGGGTTACAATGAGCAGTTCTTC.